This T cell receptor (beta chain) was identified in a study of T cell responses to AZD1222 COVID-19 vaccine. Study-level information: Investigators merged groups given second doses at roughly 4 or roughly 12 weeks.

This clone was seen a single time. Its antigen is not known. There are 18 residues in the CDR3. Trimming took off 2 bases at V and 0 bases at J, with 20 bases between the two ends. Germline assignment: CDR1 WNHNN and CDR2 SYGVQD (reference sequence). Sequencing used immunoSEQ multiplex PCR; TCRdb keeps in-frame clones, though not all of them. The sample includes 170,000 or so clones, roughly nine tenths of them seen just once. Study conclusions and caveats: Two AZD1222 administrations were followed by greater Spike-specific TCR breadth and depth. White British people made up most donors, females outnumbered males, and clonal diversity was possibly underestimated. The number of AZD1222 recipients seropositive at baseline was only six.

This TCR came from an adult in good health. This chain uses TRBV10-1 with TRBJ2-7, with a possible D match to TRBD2 (5 bases). The input for sequencing was peripheral blood, taken on day 0 of AZD1222 vaccination. The CDR3 reads CASSEVGGPTNSSYEQYF. Here the CDR3 DNA reads TGCGCCAGCAGTGAGGTCGGCGGGCCCACCAATAGCTCCTACGAGCAGTACTTC.